This TCR beta chain was captured in a study of identifying expanded T cells in peripheral blood. TCRdb keeps only in-frame clones here, not all; method: immunoSEQ multiplex PCR. The sample comprises tens of thousands of clones, about nine tenths of which are singletons, and roughly 2.8% rests with the top ten. Looked up from germline, CDR1 is MDHEN and CDR2 is SYDVKM. Trimming pared 7 bases from V and 1 base from J, leaving 8 bases between. The CDR3 is 13 residues long. J is TRBJ1-5 and V is TRBV28; D is ambiguous. This clonotype was obtained from a person aged 18 to 75 in good health. Sequenced sample: blood. CDR3 region: CASTLWSNQPQHF. CDR3 sequence (DNA): TGTGCCAGCACTTTGTGGAGCAATCAGCCCCAGCATTTT.